Sequencing of this T cell receptor beta chain was carried out in a study of blood T cell repertoires in COVID-19. Study overall: Samples came from the United States, Italy and Spain, spanning acute and convalescent COVID-19. T cells, B-cell-depleted T cells, or PBMCs supplied cDNA or gDNA.

In the authors' methods: Amplification of reference gene primers provided the estimated nucleated cell counts. Some clones are missing from TCRdb's copy, which holds only in-frame ones; the method was immunoSEQ multiplex PCR. Clonal size and the V and J genes are those of that table, whereas D and trimming came from the DNA. The sample shows approximately 190,000 clones, about 86% of them seen only once. CDR3 length: 17 amino acids. Trimming cost V 0 bases and J 0 bases, with 14 bases left between them. In germline, CDR1 is SGDLS, CDR2 YYNGEE. The sample was peripheral blood. The TCR sequence derives from a man aged 30 to 39 with active or convalescent COVID-19. V and J are TRBV9 and TRBJ2-3; a weak D match, TRBD1 (5 bases). CDR3 bases: TGTGCCAGCAGCGTAGACGAGGCAGGGCCTAGCACAGATACGCAGTATTTT. Residues: CASSVDEAGPSTDTQYF.